This entry lists 30 T cell receptor beta chains sequenced from one sample in a study of CD8+ T cells in alopecia areata. Once RNA had been extracted, it was reverse transcribed into cDNA to act as the sequencing template. Profiled with immunoSEQ multiplex PCR; TCRdb holds only in-frame clones, not every one. The profile covers about 5,900 clones, none occurring a single time. Time point described: mouse skin 6 weeks after grafting, around onset of hair loss. Sequencing was performed on skin, taken at week 6. Receptor source: a C3H/HeJ mouse with alopecia areata. This mouse strain has H2-k as its MHC haplotype.

This clone was found a few times. The gene names given are mouse names. The read gets to within 4 residues of the CDR3 end, and the germline J gene fills in the rest. The V gene is TRBV19, the J gene TRBJ2-7; a weak D match, TRBD1 (6 bases). This CDR3 contains 12 residues. Germline CDR1 reads FNHDT; CDR2 reads SITEND (reference sequence). The CDR3 region is CASSRTDYEQYF. The CDR3 bases that were read are TGTGCCAGCAGCCGGACAGATTAT. The complete variable domain, with remaining parts taken from reference TRBV19 and TRBJ2-7, reads GGIITQTPKFLIGQEGQKLTLKCQQNFNHDTMYWYRQDSGKGLRLIYYSITENDLQKGDLSEGYDASREKKSSFSLTVTSAQKNEMAVFLCASSRTDYEQYFGPGTRLTVL.

This clone was observed many times. The germline and genes are mouse ones. The read terminates 4 residues before the CDR3 end, so the remaining end is supplied by the germline J gene. The chain carries TRBV1 and TRBJ2-5, with D maybe TRBD2 (6 bases). The CDR3 has 12 amino acids. Germline V gene data show CDR1 as NSQYPW and CDR2 as LRSPGD (reference sequence). CDR3 DNA, as far as it was read: TGCACCTGCAGTGGGACTGTCGAC. It specifies CTCSGTVD. Given in full, the CDR3 is CTCSGTVDTQYF.

This clone was counted a few times. Any gene name here is a mouse gene name. The read falls 4 residues short of the CDR3 end, and the missing part is taken from the germline J gene. The J gene is TRBJ1-1, the V gene TRBV14, with 9 bases aligning to TRBD1. V was clipped by 4 bases and J by 4 bases; unmatched bases: 5. There are 14 residues in the CDR3. CDR1 and CDR2 (germline): SGHDT, FRDEAV. The DNA read from the CDR3 is TGTGCCAGCAGTCCGGGACAGGGAGGCACA. Translation: CASSPGQGGT. The entire CDR3 is CASSPGQGGTEVFF.

This clone was seen a few times. The genes are named according to mouse. The CDR3 bases that were read are TGCACCTGCAGTGCAGATCCCAGGACAGACTATGCT. This gives the protein CTCSADPRTDYA. The full CDR3 protein is CTCSADPRTDYAEQFF. The chain is built from TRBV1 and TRBJ2-1, with D perhaps TRBD1 (6 bases). The read terminates 4 residues ahead of where the CDR3 ends, so the germline J gene completes it. The CDR3 has 16 amino acids. Germline CDR1 NSQYPW, CDR2 LRSPGD (reference sequence). Trimming pared 0 bases from V and 2 bases from J, leaving 11 bases between.

The table lists this clone with a few counts. This may stem from a read error, because a much larger clone lies one nucleotide away. Genes here carry mouse names. The sequenced fragment ends 4 residues before the CDR3 boundary, so the rest is inferred from the germline J gene. The chain combines TRBV14 with TRBJ2-7; 11 nucleotides agree with TRBD1. Trimming cost V 3 bases and J 3 bases; bases outside gene matches: 2. The germline V gene encodes CDR1 SGHDT and CDR2 FRDEAV. This CDR3 is 14 amino acids long. The CDR3 sequence: CASSSGTGGYEQYF. Partial CDR3 DNA: TGTGCCAGCAGTTCCGGGACAGGGGGCTAT. The full variable domain, in which reference TRBV14 and TRBJ2-7 provide the parts outside the CDR3, is EAGVTQSPRYAVLQEGQAVSFWCDPISGHDTLYWYQQPRDQGPQLLVYFRDEAVIDNSQLPSDRFSAVRPKGTNSTLKIQSAKQGDTATYLCASSSGTGGYEQYFGPGTRLTVL.

By share of the sample, this clone is medium-sized (0.01 to 0.1%). Gene names follow the mouse nomenclature. Coverage ceases 4 residues before the CDR3 finishes, and the germline J gene fills in the end. The chain couples TRBV5 to TRBJ2-5; 9 bases fit TRBD1. CDR1 is LGHNA, CDR2 YNLKQL, per germline (reference sequence). This CDR3 region has 14 residues. V dropped 6 bases and J dropped 2; count of bases not matched to a gene: 3. This chain's CDR3 is CASSHRGLQDTQYF. The DNA read from the CDR3 is TGTGCCAGCAGTCACAGGGGGCTCCAAGAC.

With respect to this clone: The gene symbols are mouse symbols. The read finishes 4 residues shy of the CDR3 end, and the germline J gene is used to complete it. The gene calls are TRBV13-1 and TRBJ1-2, with TRBD1 matching 10 bases. This CDR3 contains 14 residues. V lost 5 bases to trimming and J lost 0 bases; unmatched junction nucleotides: 1. Germline CDR1 and CDR2: NSHNY and SYGAGN. This chain's CDR3 is CASRGQGANSDYTF. The covered CDR3 bases are TGTGCCAGCAGAGGACAGGGGGCAAACTCC.

This clone was detected many times. Gene labels here are mouse ones. Read coverage stops 4 residues before the CDR3 terminus; the germline J gene supplies the remainder. This chain links TRBV19 with TRBJ2-2; TRBD2 matches at 10 bases. The CDR3 extends over 15 amino acids. CDR1 FNHDT and CDR2 SITEND come from the germline V gene (reference sequence). Unmatched junction bases numbered 5, after V lost 7 bases and J lost 2 bases. CDR3 in amino acids: CASSPGLGNTGQLYF. The part of the CDR3 DNA that was read is TGTGCCAGCTCCCCGGGACTGGGGAACACCGGG. Supplemented by reference TRBV19 and TRBJ2-2, the full variable domain reads GGIITQTPKFLIGQEGQKLTLKCQQNFNHDTMYWYRQDSGKGLRLIYYSITENDLQKGDLSEGYDASREKKSSFSLTVTSAQKNEMAVFLCASSPGLGNTGQLYFGEGSKLTVL.

This clone came up many times. Genes and germline are mouse. The DNA ends 4 residues before the CDR3 does, and the rest of the CDR3 is filled in from the germline J gene. The chain links TRBV1 to TRBJ2-5; 11 bases agree with TRBD2. The trim removed 0 bases at V and 3 bases at J, leaving 8 bases unmatched. CDR1 is NSQYPW and CDR2 is LRSPGD in the germline V gene (reference sequence). The CDR3 runs 18 residues. CDR3 region: CTCSAESLDWGGQDTQYF. The CDR3 bases that were read are TGCACCTGCAGTGCAGAGAGCCTCGACTGGGGGGGGCAAGAC.

This clone was seen repeatedly, ten times or more. Each gene name is a mouse one. Coverage ceases 4 residues before the CDR3 finishes, and the germline J gene fills in the end. J is TRBJ2-7 and V is TRBV17; 7 nucleotides align to TRBD1. The CDR3 spans 15 residues. Germline values: CDR1 MNHDT, CDR2 YYDKIL. V lost 0 bases and J lost 0; bases outside the gene matches: 2. CDR3 region: CASSRDRDSSYEQYF. The sequenced CDR3 bases are TGTGCTAGCAGTAGAGATCGGGACAGCTCCTAT. Together with reference TRBV17 and TRBJ2-7, the CDR3 gives the full variable domain: DTTVKQNPRYKLARVGKPVNLICSQTMNHDTMYWYQKKPNQAPKLLLFYYDKILNREADTFEKFQSSRPNNSFCSLYIGSAGLEYSAMYLCASSRDRDSSYEQYFGPGTRLTVL.

This clone has more than one count but fewer than ten. Any gene name here is a mouse gene name. The read halts 4 residues ahead of the CDR3 end, with the missing end drawn from the germline J gene. V is TRBV5 and J is TRBJ2-5; 9 bases align to TRBD1. Germline V gene sequence: CDR1 LGHNA, CDR2 YNLKQL (reference sequence). This CDR3 contains 15 residues. The CDR3 loop reads CASSQDQGQGDTQYF. The part of the CDR3 DNA that was read is TGTGCCAGCAGCCAAGATCAGGGACAGGGAGAC.

This clone was seen more than once but under ten times. The gene symbols are mouse symbols. The read stops 3 residues short of the end of the CDR3; the missing end is completed from the germline J gene. The gene calls are TRBV31 and TRBJ1-6, with 9 bases that match TRBD1. TRBJ1-6 is an ORF, and what it does is uncertain. The germline gives CDR1 GKSSPN, CDR2 SITVG. This CDR3 comprises 14 residues. V lost 5 bases and J lost 9; bases outside the gene matches: 8. CDR3 bases read: TGTGCCTGGGGGCCCCGGGACAGGGTTTCGCCC. This codes for CAWGPRDRVSP. From start to end, the CDR3 is CAWGPRDRVSPLYF.

With regard to this clone: Mouse names are used for the genes. The read terminates 4 residues ahead of where the CDR3 ends, so the germline J gene completes it. This chain connects TRBV14 to TRBJ2-1; tentative D call: TRBD1 (6 bases). The germline CDR1 and CDR2 sequences are SGHDT and FRDEAV. V dropped 4 bases and J dropped 4 bases, with 6 bases sitting between them. The CDR3 consists of 12 residues. The CDR3 region is CASSDRYAEQFF. The part of the CDR3 DNA that was read is TGTGCCAGCAGTGACAGGTATGCT.

A note on this clone: Gene names are the mouse ones. The observed sequence ends 3 residues before the CDR3 terminus, with the missing tail filled in from the germline J gene. This chain joins TRBV29 and TRBJ1-6, with unresolved D. TRBJ1-6 is an ORF for which the function is uncertain. The germline V and J ends were trimmed by 3 bases and 4 bases, with 4 bases remaining between them. The CDR3 covers 13 residues. CDR1 and CDR2 (germline): MSHET, SYDVDS. CDR3: CASSLSYNSPLYF. The sequenced CDR3 bases are TGTGCTAGCAGTTTGTCATATAATTCGCCC.

This clone appeared many times. The listed genes are named as in mouse. The read ends 4 residues shy of where the CDR3 ends; the end is completed using the germline J gene. This chain connects TRBV1 to TRBJ2-7, with 8 nucleotides matching TRBD2. This CDR3 has 14 residues. Germline trimming cut 1 base from V and 3 bases from J; bases unmatched to any gene: 2. Germline loops: CDR1 NSQYPW, CDR2 LRSPGD (reference sequence). The sequenced part of the CDR3 DNA is TGCACCTGCAGTGCAGGTGGGGGGGGCTAT. Translated, it gives CTCSAGGGGY. The CDR3 in its entirety is CTCSAGGGGYEQYF. Variable domain in full (rest from reference TRBV1 and TRBJ2-7): VTLLEQNPRWRLVPRGQAVNLRCILKNSQYPWMSWYQQDLQKQLQWLFTLRSPGDKEVKSLPGADYLATRVTDTELRLQVANMSQGRTLYCTCSAGGGGYEQYFGPGTRLTVL.

In regard to this clone: Mouse germline and gene names are used. The read ends 4 residues shy of where the CDR3 ends; the end is completed using the germline J gene. This sequence joins TRBV1 and TRBJ2-4, with 8 bases matching TRBD2. Trimming removed 2 bases from V and 0 bases from J; junction bases left unmatched: 1. The CDR3 covers 15 residues. In germline, CDR1 is NSQYPW, CDR2 LRSPGD (reference sequence). The part of the CDR3 DNA that was read is TGCACCTGCAGTGCAAGGGGGGGCAGTCAAAAC. It yields the protein CTCSARGGSQN. In full, the CDR3 is CTCSARGGSQNTLYF.

In this sample, this clone turned up many times. Genes and germline come from the mouse. CDR3 DNA, as far as it was read: TGTGCCAGCAGCCCCAGACTGGGGGGGAGTGCAGAA. Translating gives CASSPRLGGSAE. The full CDR3 protein reads CASSPRLGGSAETLYF. The chain couples TRBV13-1 to TRBJ2-3; the match to TRBD2 covers 11 bases. The missing CDR3 end, 4 residues past where the read stops, is filled in from the germline J gene. Losses at the gene ends were 5 bases for V and 0 bases for J; bases not matched to a gene: 5. This CDR3 has 16 residues. Germline assignment: CDR1 NSHNY and CDR2 SYGAGN.

This clone was observed at least ten times. All gene names here are mouse names. The CDR3 end falls 4 residues outside the read, so it is completed with the germline J gene. The V and J genes are TRBV13-1 and TRBJ2-4; 10 nucleotides align to TRBD2. V was clipped by 5 bases and J by 0 bases; unmatched bases: 0. Germline-derived CDR1 and CDR2 are NSHNY and SYGAGN. The CDR3 spans 14 residues. This CDR3 reads CASRDWGSQNTLYF. The DNA read from the CDR3 is TGTGCCAGCAGGGACTGGGGGAGTCAAAAC.

As for this clone: Gene labels here are mouse ones. The read is 4 residues too short to cover the CDR3 end, so that end is filled in from the germline J gene. The chain links TRBV29 to TRBJ2-2; 13 bases are shared with TRBD2. V lost 5 bases to trimming and J lost 6 bases; unmatched junction nucleotides: 6. Per the germline V gene, CDR1 is MSHET and CDR2 is SYDVDS. This CDR3 has 16 amino acids. CDR3 protein: CASSASGLGGPGQLYF. Partial CDR3 DNA: TGTGCTAGCAGTGCCTCCGGACTGGGGGGGCCCGGG.

This clone was seen a few times. The genes are named according to mouse. Coverage ceases 4 residues before the CDR3 finishes, and the germline J gene fills in the end. The V gene is TRBV13-3, the J gene TRBJ2-5; 8 positions agree with TRBD1. This CDR3 spans 13 amino acids. Germline V gives CDR1 NNHDY, CDR2 SYVADS. CDR3 sequence reads: CASSEDREDTQYF. Partial CDR3 DNA: TGTGCCAGCAGTGAGGACAGGGAAGAC.

This clone was detected a few times. Gene names are the mouse ones. The read gets to within 4 residues of the CDR3 end, and the germline J gene fills in the rest. The chain uses TRBV19 and TRBJ2-3; D possibly corresponds to TRBD2 (6 bases). Germline V gene data show CDR1 as FNHDT and CDR2 as SITEND (reference sequence). The V end was cut by 2 bases, the J end by 0 bases, with 7 bases between. This CDR3 is built from 14 residues. The part of the CDR3 DNA that was read is TGTGCCAGCAGTATGGGGGGTAGTGCAGAA. Amino acids: CASSMGGSAE. The entire CDR3 reads CASSMGGSAETLYF.

This clone showed up many times. The listed genes are named as in mouse. From the germline J gene comes the end of the CDR3, since the read stops 4 residues before it. The chain couples TRBV29 to TRBJ2-3; D gene ambiguous. CDR1 and CDR2 from the germline V gene are MSHET and SYDVDS. V was trimmed by 0 bases and J by 1 base, leaving 5 bases between them. The CDR3 loop spans 14 amino acids. The CDR3 bases that were read are TGTGCTAGCAGTTTATCGAGGGGTGCAGAA. Its translation: CASSLSRGAE. The full CDR3 protein is CASSLSRGAETLYF.

Only a few counts were recorded for this clone. These gene names are mouse names. Here the CDR3 reads CASSLSGGSASAETLYF. The sequenced CDR3 bases are TGTGCTAGCAGTTTATCAGGGGGCAGCGCTAGTGCAGAA. The V and J genes are TRBV29 and TRBJ2-3; D perhaps matches TRBD1 (7 bases). Read coverage stops 4 residues before the CDR3 terminus; the germline J gene supplies the remainder. Germline CDR1 reads MSHET; CDR2 reads SYDVDS. The CDR3 is made up of 17 amino acids. V was shortened by 0 bases and J by 0 bases, with 13 bases between the two germline ends. Variable domain in full (rest from reference TRBV29 and TRBJ2-3): DMKVTQMPRYLIKRMGENVLLECGQDMSHETMYWYRQDPGLGLQLIYISYDVDSNSEGDIPKGYRVSRKKREHFSLILDSAKTNQTSVYFCASSLSGGSASAETLYFGSGTRLTVL.

In the case of this clone: The gene names given are mouse names. The CDR3 extends 4 residues past the end of the read, so its final part is completed from the germline J gene. The V call is TRBV13-3, the J call TRBJ2-1, with 7 bases that match TRBD2. The CDR3 extends over 13 amino acids. Germline V gene lookup returns CDR1 NNHDY and CDR2 SYVADS. Partial CDR3 DNA: TGTGCCAGCAGTCCCCTGGGGGAGGCT. This codes for CASSPLGEA. The whole CDR3 protein is CASSPLGEAEQFF.

This clone has only a few counts. Mouse gene names apply. The DNA ends 4 residues before the CDR3 does, and the rest of the CDR3 is filled in from the germline J gene. The genes are TRBV13-3 and TRBJ1-2; 10 bases fit TRBD1. The length of the CDR3 is 14 residues. The germline gives CDR1 NNHDY, CDR2 SYVADS. V lost 3 bases and J lost 2; bases outside the gene matches: 1. The CDR3 reads CASSGTGGNSDYTF. Partial CDR3 DNA: TGTGCCAGCAGTGGGACAGGGGGGAACTCC.

On this clone: The gene symbols are mouse symbols. CDR3: CASGELLGGRQDTQYF. The CDR3 DNA, read in part, is TGTGCCAGCGGTGAACTTCTGGGGGGGCGCCAAGAC. The chain links TRBV13-2 to TRBJ2-5; TRBD2 aligns across 10 bases. The read ends 4 residues before the CDR3 terminus; that terminus is restored from the germline J gene. The length of the CDR3 is 16 residues. Germline V lookup: CDR1 NNHNN, CDR2 SYGAGS (reference sequence). The junction had 5 bases not matched to a gene; V was cut back by 2 bases and J by 2 bases.

This clone appeared many times. The genes and germline here are from mouse. The read halts 4 residues ahead of the CDR3 end, with the missing end drawn from the germline J gene. The rearrangement uses TRBV17 and TRBJ2-7, with 7 bases identical to TRBD1. Trimming removed 1 base from V and 1 base from J; junction bases left unmatched: 1. CDR3 length equals 14 residues. CDR1 is MNHDT, CDR2 YYDKIL, per germline. Here the CDR3 reads CASSRGQGSYEQYF. The part of the CDR3 DNA that was read is TGTGCTAGCAGTAGAGGACAGGGTTCCTAT.

The table lists this clone with many counts. Gene names denote mouse genes. At the DNA level, this CDR3 is encoded by other sequences in the same sample as well. CDR3 DNA, as far as it was read: TGTGCCAGCAGTGACTGGGGGGGCTAT. Translation gives CASSDWGGY. The CDR3 in its entirety is CASSDWGGYEQYF. The chain employs TRBV13-1 and TRBJ2-7; 9 positions agree with TRBD2. The CDR3 goes on 4 residues after the read ends, and that part is filled in from the germline J gene. This CDR3 is 13 amino acids long. Germline-derived CDR1 and CDR2 are NSHNY and SYGAGN. V lost 2 bases to trimming and J lost 3 bases; unmatched junction nucleotides: 0.

Of note for this clone: The genes are named according to mouse. The read falls 3 residues short of the CDR3 end, and the missing part is taken from the germline J gene. The V gene is TRBV15, the J gene TRBJ1-3, with 8 bases identical to TRBD1. The CDR3 consists of 19 residues. Germline V gene lookup returns CDR1 SGHND and CDR2 FRSKSL. With V trimmed by 0 bases and J by 3 bases, 13 bases remained unmatched. The part of the CDR3 DNA that was read is TGTGCCAGCAGTTTAGCCTCCTTGACAGGGGCGGGGATTGGAAATACG. Translating gives CASSLASLTGAGIGNT. The CDR3 as a whole reads CASSLASLTGAGIGNTLYF.

This clone was seen many times. Gene names refer to mouse genes. The covered CDR3 bases are TGTGCTAGCAGTAGACCCGGGACAGGGGGC. Translated: CASSRPGTGG. The full CDR3 protein is CASSRPGTGGDYTF. The chain carries TRBV17 and TRBJ1-2; TRBD1 agrees at 11 bases. The read terminates 4 residues before the CDR3 end, so the remaining end is supplied by the germline J gene. Germline CDR1 MNHDT, CDR2 YYDKIL. The CDR3 consists of 14 residues.